This T cell receptor (beta chain) was profiled in a study of beta chain features in type 1 diabetes. Turning to the study itself: Healthy donors resembled patients in age, gender and cell yields.

The germline V gene encodes CDR1 SGHTA and CDR2 FQGNSA. Trimming cost V 3 bases and J 13 bases, with 19 bases left between them. CDR3 length equals 14 residues. Expressed TCRB transcripts were sequenced, since all the RNA that had been isolated was reverse transcribed. Clones were sequenced by immunoSEQ multiplex PCR, and TCRdb holds only the in-frame ones, with some missing. Here the sample spans around 120,000 clones, 15% to 20% being singletons. Study-wide results and limits: Possible PCR preference for shorter templates applied equally to patients and controls. Sequencing from cDNA could over-represent high-TCR-expressing cells. Among all four CD4+ subsets, Type 1 diabetes patients had TCRB CDR3s that were moderately but significantly shorter. VDJ junctions from patients with type 1 diabetes contained fewer insertions and more deletions.

This clone was seen more than once but under ten times. Its specificity is not known. This chain connects TRBV7-2 to TRBJ2-4; perhaps D is TRBD1 or TRBD2 (5 bases each). This receptor was obtained from a man younger than 30 with type 1 diabetes. Sequenced material: central memory CD4+ T cells from blood. The CDR3 loop reads CASSFYGAGVLQYF. Here the CDR3 DNA reads TGTGCCAGCAGCTTTTATGGGGCCGGGGTCCTGCAGTACTTC.